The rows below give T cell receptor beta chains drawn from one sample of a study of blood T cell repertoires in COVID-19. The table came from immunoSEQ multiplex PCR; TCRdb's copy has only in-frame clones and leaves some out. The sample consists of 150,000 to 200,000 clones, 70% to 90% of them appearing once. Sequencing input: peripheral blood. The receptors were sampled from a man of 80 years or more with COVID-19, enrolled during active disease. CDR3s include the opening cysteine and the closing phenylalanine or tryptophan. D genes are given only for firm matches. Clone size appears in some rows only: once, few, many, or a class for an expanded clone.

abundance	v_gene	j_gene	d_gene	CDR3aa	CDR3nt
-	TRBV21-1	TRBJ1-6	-	CASSKAAWTVSSYNSPLHF	TGTGCCAGCAGCAAAGCGGCTTGGACAGTCAGCTCCTATAATTCACCCCTCCACTTT
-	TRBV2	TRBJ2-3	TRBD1	CASSGPTGVDTQYF	TGTGCCAGCAGTGGCCCGACAGGGGTCGATACGCAGTATTTT
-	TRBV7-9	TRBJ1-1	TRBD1	CASSRGQGAFTEAFF	TGTGCCAGCAGCAGGGGACAGGGGGCCTTCACTGAAGCTTTCTTT
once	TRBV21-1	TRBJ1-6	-	CASSKKWTYRHYNSPLHF	TGTGCCAGCAGCAAAAAGTGGACCTACAGGCACTATAATTCACCCCTCCACTTT
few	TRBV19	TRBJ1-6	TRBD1	CASSSRGYSPLHF	TGTGCCAGTAGTTCCAGGGGGTATTCACCCCTCCACTTT
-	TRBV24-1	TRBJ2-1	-	CATSDLITGNCNEQFF	TGTGCCACCAGTGATTTGATAACAGGGAATTGCAATGAGCAGTTCTTC
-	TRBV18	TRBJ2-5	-	CASSTTRTETQYF	TGTGCCAGCTCTACCACTAGGACAGAGACCCAGTACTTC
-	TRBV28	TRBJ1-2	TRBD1	CASSSGGQGASDYGYTF	TGTGCCAGCAGTTCGGGGGGACAGGGGGCGTCGGACTATGGCTACACCTTC
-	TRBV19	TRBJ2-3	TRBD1	CASSGQAGDTQYF	TGTGCCAGTAGCGGACAGGCAGGAGATACGCAGTATTTT
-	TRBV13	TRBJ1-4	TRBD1	CASSPKGTGNNEKLFF	TGTGCCAGCAGCCCAAAAGGGACAGGGAATAATGAAAAACTGTTTTTT
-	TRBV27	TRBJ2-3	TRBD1	CASSLRWRTGGFTDTQYF	TGTGCCAGCAGTTTAAGATGGCGGACAGGGGGCTTCACAGATACGCAGTATTTT
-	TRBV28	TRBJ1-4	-	CASSLPHEKLFF	TGTGCCAGCAGTCTCCCCCATGAAAAACTGTTTTTT
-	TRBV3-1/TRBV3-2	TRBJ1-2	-	CASSLNRVVGYTF	TGTGCCAGCAGCCTAAACAGGGTTGTTGGCTACACCTTC
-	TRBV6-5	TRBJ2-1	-	CASSEGGPIYNEQFF	TGTGCCAGCAGCGAGGGGGGGCCAATCTACAATGAGCAGTTCTTC
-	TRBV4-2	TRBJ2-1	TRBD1	CASSQSDLRRDRGNEQFF	TGTGCCAGCAGCCAAAGTGACCTTCGCCGGGACAGGGGGAATGAGCAGTTCTTC
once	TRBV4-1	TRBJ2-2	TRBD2	CARSLALGAGGAGELFF	TGCGCCCGCAGCCTCGCCCTTGGGGCTGGGGGGGCCGGGGAGCTGTTTTTT
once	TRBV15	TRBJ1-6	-	CATSRGGVITSPLHF	TGTGCCACCAGCAGAGGCGGAGTAATCACTTCACCCCTCCACTTT
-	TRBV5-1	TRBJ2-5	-	CASGGQETQYF	TGCGCCAGCGGCGGCCAAGAGACCCAGTACTTC
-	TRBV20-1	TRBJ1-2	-	CSARERRGYTF	TGCAGTGCTAGAGAAAGGCGGGGCTACACCTTC
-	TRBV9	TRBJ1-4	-	CASSGWDNHFSTNEKLFF	TGTGCCAGCAGCGGATGGGACAACCATTTTTCAACTAATGAAAAACTGTTTTTT
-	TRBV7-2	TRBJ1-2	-	CASSLIGGNYGYTF	TGTGCCAGCAGCTTAATAGGCGGGAACTATGGCTACACCTTC
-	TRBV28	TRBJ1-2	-	CASSMTGITYGYTF	TGTGCCAGCAGTATGACAGGAATAACCTATGGCTACACCTTC
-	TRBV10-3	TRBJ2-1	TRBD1	CAISRRQGSYNEQFF	TGTGCCATCAGTAGGAGACAGGGGTCCTACAATGAGCAGTTCTTC
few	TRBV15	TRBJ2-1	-	CATSMDSYVEQFF	TGTGCCACCAGCATGGACAGCTACGTTGAGCAGTTCTTC
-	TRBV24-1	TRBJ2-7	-	CATSDGGQREQYF	TGTGCCACCAGTGACGGGGGACAGCGCGAGCAGTACTTC
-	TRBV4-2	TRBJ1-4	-	CASSRGDSTNEKLFF	TGTGCCAGCAGCCGAGGTGATTCAACTAATGAAAAACTGTTTTTT
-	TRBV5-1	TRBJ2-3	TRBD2	CASRGGGATDTQYF	TGCGCCAGCCGGGGCGGGGGGGCGACAGATACGCAGTATTTT
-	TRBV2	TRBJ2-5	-	CASDYPGDQETQYF	TGTGCCAGCGATTATCCCGGGGACCAAGAGACCCAGTACTTC
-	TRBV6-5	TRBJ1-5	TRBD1	CASSRTGVRAQHF	TGTGCCAGCAGCCGAACAGGGGTCAGGGCCCAGCATTTT
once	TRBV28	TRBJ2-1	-	CASSSKRYYNEQFF	TGTGCCAGCAGTTCAAAGCGCTACTACAATGAGCAGTTCTTC
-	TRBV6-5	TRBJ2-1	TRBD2	CASLGSGGARNEQFF	TGTGCCAGCCTCGGGAGCGGGGGGGCCCGCAATGAGCAGTTCTTC
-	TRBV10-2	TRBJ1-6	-	CASRGSRNSPLHF	TGCGCCAGCCGAGGGTCGCGGAATTCACCCCTCCACTTT
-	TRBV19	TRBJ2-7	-	CASSIQQGLSYEQYF	TGTGCCAGTAGTATCCAACAGGGCCTATCCTACGAGCAGTACTTC
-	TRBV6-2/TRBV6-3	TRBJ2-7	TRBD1	CASSYPGTGSYEQYF	TGTGCCAGCAGTTACCCCGGGACAGGATCCTACGAGCAGTACTTC
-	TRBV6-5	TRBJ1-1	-	CASRPGQTFNTEAFF	TGTGCCAGCAGGCCCGGACAGACCTTCAACACTGAAGCTTTCTTT